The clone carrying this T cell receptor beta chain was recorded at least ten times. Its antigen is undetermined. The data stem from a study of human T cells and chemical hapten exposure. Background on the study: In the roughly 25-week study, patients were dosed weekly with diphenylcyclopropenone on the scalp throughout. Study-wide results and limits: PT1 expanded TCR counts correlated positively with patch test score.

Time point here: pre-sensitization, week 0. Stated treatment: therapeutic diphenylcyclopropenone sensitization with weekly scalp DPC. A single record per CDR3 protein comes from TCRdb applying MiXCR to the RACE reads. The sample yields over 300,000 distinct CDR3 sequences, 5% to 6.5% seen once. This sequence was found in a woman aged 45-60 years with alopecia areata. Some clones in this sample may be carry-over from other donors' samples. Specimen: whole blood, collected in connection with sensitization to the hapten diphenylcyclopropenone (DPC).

As DNA, the CDR3 is TGTGCCAGCAGTTACCTCGTTGGGGCAGGGATGAACACTGAAGCTTTCTTT. This gives the protein CASSYLVGAGMNTEAFF. V is TRBV6-2 or TRBV6-3 and J is TRBJ1-1, with a possible D match to TRBD1 (5 bases). Between the trimmed V and J ends, which lost 2 bases and 0 bases, there was a span of 16 bases. Per the germline V gene, CDR1 is MNHEY and CDR2 is SVGEGT. The CDR3 is 17 amino acids.